This TCR beta chain comes out of a study of blood T cells in healthy people across ages (dated by TCRdb to the mid-2010s). Context from the whole study: In model experiments, template switching captured roughly one uniquely barcoded TCR beta cDNA molecule for every two T cells. Using deep sequencing normalized with unique cDNA molecular identifiers, the study measured how TCR beta repertoire diversity changes with age. The donors were split into four age groups: young (average approximately 16 years), middle-aged (more than 35), aged (roughly 65) and long-lived (roughly 88). To avoid experimental bias, donors of different ages were distributed randomly across sequencing lanes. Using the same blood draw, the study looked at two additional independent replicas of 1 million unique cDNA reads for two donors, one aged 18 to 30 and the other aged 80 or older.

Study-level results and caveats: Observed TCR beta diversity per million T cells fell roughly linearly with age, and a significant reduction was already apparent by age around 36. Estimates of total diversity based on one million sequenced T cells were considered lower bounds and underestimates. Because profiling used bulk unsorted PBMCs, naive and antigen-experienced compartments could not be compared conclusively. The percentage of naive T cells measured by flow cytometry correlated strongly with observed TCR beta diversity. The long-lived group showed more naive CD4+ T cells, fewer expanded clones and increased TCR diversity than the aged group, suggesting age selection. Because donor CMV infection status was unknown, age-related changes in expanded clonotypes were potentially confounded.

Library construction relied on 5' RACE. Sequenced using an Illumina HiSeq 2500. A second roughly 6 to 12 cycle PCR used a sample-barcoded 5' primer and a J-beta primer mix. A unique molecular identifier was introduced onto each TCR beta cDNA molecule by a template-switch 5' adaptor carrying 12 random nucleotides. At least 2.5 million CDR3-containing paired-end reads were obtained from each sample. First-strand cDNA synthesis was performed from all RNA using the Mint cDNA synthesis kit, with priming by a TRBC-specific oligonucleotide. Following uracil-DNA glycosylase treatment, all cDNA underwent a first 18-cycle PCR with the universal primers M1SS and BC2_uni_R. Per the source publication's procedure: For normalization, 1 million high-quality reads were randomly selected from each sample, with every read carrying a distinct molecular identifier. Reads sharing molecular identifiers were discarded rather than binned into consensus sequences. MiTCR, with a Q25 quality threshold and the strictest error-elimination algorithm, was used for CDR3 identification, clonotype clustering and error correction. Lower-bound total TCR beta diversity was estimated with a nonparametric unseen species model using Euler transformation. Using fastp trimming at Q25 and MiXCR clonotype assembly, TCRdb reanalyzed the public sequencing data and kept in-frame beta chains. A single entry per CDR3 protein holds the most common genes and DNA from its merged rows. The V and J calls shown here were made by TCRdb, not taken from the authors' results. The sample table contains roughly 1,500,000 distinct CDR3 sequences; only one count was recorded for roughly 45% of them. Together, the top ten hold 7.9% of the sample.

The germline V gene yields MGHRA for CDR1 and YSYEKL for CDR2. The CDR3 numbers 18 residues from cysteine through phenylalanine. Here the CDR3 DNA is all that survives: 54 bases in frame from base 1. As for this clonotype: This receptor's antigen is unknown. Base quality data are lacking; no much larger clone is found one base away.

Donors were around 37 systemically healthy Caucasian individuals from Russia aged roughly 6 to 90 years. Each donor gave around 9 milliliters of peripheral blood, collected into EDTA-treated Vacutainer tubes. Ficoll-Paque density-gradient centrifugation was used to isolate PBMCs, with at least 6 million per sample. Trizol reagent was used to extract total RNA from PBMCs, with at least 6 micrograms per sample. For every donor, an aliquot of PBMCs went through flow cytometry to measure the percentages of naive CD45RAhigh/CD27high T cells. The sequence joins TRBV4-1 to TRBJ2-1; 9 bases in between match TRBD2. With the DNA end fitting TRBJ2-7 better, the J assignment may be wrong. The clonotype was recovered from a woman aged 18-35 years in good health. The sample comprised blood. The CDR3 sequence is CASSQGRGASGAYNEQYF. The DNA reads as follows: TGCGCCAGCAGCCAAGGGCGGGGCGCTAGCGGGGCCTACAATGAGCAGTACTTC.